This section outlines one T cell receptor beta chain sequence together with its context. Its cognate antigen is unknown. The V gene's germline CDR1 is SEHNR and CDR2 FQNEAQ (reference sequence). Trimming took off 1 base at V and 4 bases at J, with 14 bases between the two ends. The CDR3 consists of 16 residues. The data were obtained in a study of OX40 agonist ivuxolimab in advanced cancers. Looking at the study overall: Therapy given before enrollment (anti-PD-1, anti-PD-L1 or anti-CTLA-4) was allowed, and 40% had some.

Here immunoSEQ multiplex PCR was the method, and the copy in TCRdb shows in-frame clones only, minus some. The sample consists of fewer than 85,000 clones, roughly 90% of them appearing once. Findings and limits, study-wide: Certain nonresponders likewise exhibited a low normalized T-cell clonal expansion.

The origin of this receptor is an adult with an advanced solid tumor such as melanoma, head and neck, liver or kidney cancer. The chain links TRBV7-9 to TRBJ1-3; D may be TRBD1 (6 bases). The sample consisted of CD4+ or CD8+ T cells sorted from blood, taken in a trial of the OX40 agonist ivuxolimab. In DNA form, the CDR3 reads TGTGCCAGCAGCTTAGGACAGGCGAGCTACGGAAACACCATATATTTT. Amino acid sequence: CASSLGQASYGNTIYF. The whole variable domain, remainder taken from reference TRBV7-9 and TRBJ1-3, is DTGVSQNPRHKITKRGQNVTFRCDPISEHNRLYWYRQTLGQGPEFLTYFQNEAQLEKSRLLSDRFSAERPKGSFSTLEIQRTEQGDSAMYLCASSLGQASYGNTIYFGEGSWLTVV.